The rows below give T cell receptor beta chains drawn from one sample of a study of blood T cell repertoires in COVID-19. Some clones are missing from TCRdb's copy, which holds only in-frame ones; the method was immunoSEQ multiplex PCR. The sample lists around 80,000 clones; approximately 84% were seen once. The source material was peripheral blood. The receptors here all came from a man over 45 with COVID-19, enrolled during active disease. Each CDR3 is given with its conserved first and last residue. The D gene is left open where the match is weak. Clone size is shown for a subset of rows, as once, few, many or a class of expanded clone.

TRBJ1-2	TRBV18	TRBD1	NA	CASSQEGQSYGYTF	TGTGCCAGCTCCCAGGAGGGACAGAGCTATGGCTACACCTTC
TRBJ1-6	TRBV28	NA	NA	CASSLTEGINSPLHF	TGTGCCAGCAGTTTAACGGAGGGAATCAATTCACCCCTCCACTTT
TRBJ1-5	TRBV28	TRBD1	few	CASSRDRGLQPQHF	TGTGCCAGCAGTCGCGACAGGGGGCTTCAGCCCCAGCATTTT
TRBJ2-3	TRBV7-9	TRBD2	once	CASSHGGSSSTDTQYF	TGTGCCAGCAGCCACGGGGGGTCATCTAGCACAGATACGCAGTATTTT
TRBJ2-7	TRBV20-1	NA	NA	CSARDVPSRHF	TGCAGTGCTAGAGACGTCCCCTCGAGGCACTTC
TRBJ2-2	TRBV7-3	TRBD1	NA	CASSLGQGFVGELFF	TGTGCCAGCAGCTTAGGACAGGGTTTTGTCGGGGAGCTGTTTTTT
TRBJ1-1	TRBV24-1	NA	NA	CATSDPTASGRAFF	TGTGCCACCAGTGATCCAACAGCCTCCGGCAGAGCTTTCTTT
TRBJ2-7	TRBV4-1	TRBD2	NA	CASSQGTPGGYEQYF	TGCGCCAGCAGCCAAGGGACTCCGGGGGGCTACGAGCAGTACTTC
TRBJ1-6	TRBV7-9	TRBD1	NA	CASSLGQPDPLHF	TGTGCCAGCAGCCTGGGACAGCCAGACCCCCTCCACTTT
TRBJ2-2	TRBV19	TRBD2	NA	CATGLAGSAGELFF	TGTGCCACGGGACTAGCGGGATCAGCCGGGGAGCTGTTTTTT
TRBJ2-1	TRBV11-3	TRBD1	NA	CASSLSIGTGGNEQFF	TGTGCCAGCAGCTTATCTATAGGGACAGGGGGAAATGAGCAGTTCTTC
TRBJ1-2	TRBV6-6	NA	NA	CASIYGGGHNNYGYTF	TGTGCCAGCATCTACGGGGGGGGACACAATAACTATGGCTACACCTTC
TRBJ1-1	TRBV5-1	NA	NA	CASSLATDTEAFF	TGCGCCAGCAGCTTGGCCACGGACACTGAAGCTTTCTTT
TRBJ2-3	TRBV7-3	NA	once	CASSTQGSDTQYF	TGTGCCAGCAGCACTCAGGGGTCAGATACGCAGTATTTT
TRBJ2-3	TRBV9	TRBD2	NA	CASSARTVAGSTDTQYF	TGTGCCAGCAGCGCCAGAACGGTAGCGGGGAGCACAGATACGCAGTATTTT
TRBJ1-5	TRBV7-8	NA	NA	CASSLALGEAQPQHF	TGTGCCAGCAGCTTAGCTCTAGGGGAGGCTCAGCCCCAGCATTTT
TRBJ1-2	TRBV5-1	NA	NA	CASSLGLLYGYTF	TGCGCCAGCAGCTTGGGTCTTCTGTATGGCTACACCTTC
TRBJ1-2	TRBV12-2	NA	NA	CASRVGPQGDGYTF	TGTGCAAGTCGAGTTGGGCCGCAGGGGGATGGCTACACCTTC
TRBJ2-4	TRBV9	NA	NA	CASSVADRWGNIQYF	TGTGCCAGCAGCGTAGCGGATCGTTGGGGCAACATTCAGTACTTC
TRBJ2-5	TRBV6-5	TRBD2	few	CASSGLAGGLETQYF	TGTGCCAGCTCGGGACTAGCGGGAGGGTTGGAGACCCAGTACTTC
TRBJ2-1	TRBV3-1/TRBV3-2	NA	NA	CASSHSAGTAQFF	TGTGCCAGCAGCCACTCGGCGGGGACTGCGCAGTTCTTC
TRBJ2-5	TRBV18	NA	few	CASSLPGYGETQYF	TGTGCCAGCTCACTACCGGGCTACGGAGAGACCCAGTACTTC
TRBJ2-1	TRBV19	NA	NA	CASSPYGSSYNEQFF	TGTGCCAGTAGTCCTTACGGGAGCTCCTACAATGAGCAGTTCTTC
TRBJ1-3	TRBV5-1	NA	NA	CASSLGHTGDTIYF	TGCGCCAGCAGCTTGGGACATACCGGGGACACCATATATTTT
TRBJ1-6	TRBV7-7	TRBD1	NA	CASSLTGQGANSPLHF	TGTGCTAGCAGCTTAACAGGACAGGGGGCTAATTCACCCCTCCACTTT
TRBJ2-3	TRBV7-9	TRBD2	NA	CASSFSGSGNTDTQYF	TGTGCCAGCAGCTTCTCTGGTAGCGGGAACACAGATACGCAGTATTTT
TRBJ2-1	TRBV15	NA	NA	CATSRGSRPDNGIF	TGTGCCACCAGCAGAGGTTCTAGGCCGGATAACGGGATCTTC
TRBJ2-1	TRBV7-2	NA	NA	CASSLGTYNEQFF	TGTGCCAGCAGCTTGGGGACTTACAATGAGCAGTTCTTC
TRBJ2-1	TRBV18	TRBD2	NA	CASSPPSSGASYNEQFF	TGTGCCAGCTCACCACCTTCTAGCGGGGCCTCCTACAATGAGCAGTTCTTC
TRBJ1-6	TRBV7-9	NA	NA	CASSLSINSPLHF	TGTGCCAGCAGCTTAAGCATTAATTCACCCCTCCACTTT
TRBJ2-1	TRBV6-5	NA	NA	CASTAAEGTNEQFF	TGTGCCAGCACCGCGGCGGAGGGAACCAATGAGCAGTTCTTC
TRBJ2-1	TRBV20-1	NA	once	CSARYYNEQFF	TGCAGTGCTAGATACTACAATGAGCAGTTCTTC
TRBJ1-2	TRBV5-4	NA	NA	CASSLYPASGYGYTF	TGTGCCAGCAGCTTATACCCCGCCTCCGGCTATGGCTACACCTTC
TRBJ1-3	TRBV6-2/TRBV6-3	TRBD1	NA	CASSPSGTGISGNTIYF	TGTGCCAGCAGTCCATCCGGGACAGGGATCTCTGGAAACACCATATATTTT
TRBJ2-7	TRBV7-9	NA	NA	CASSLARQSYEQYF	TGTGCCAGCAGCTTAGCGCGACAGAGTTACGAGCAGTACTTC
TRBJ1-2	TRBV19	NA	NA	CASSITGWAYGYTF	TGTGCCAGTAGTATAACAGGGTGGGCCTATGGCTACACCTTC
TRBJ2-5	TRBV5-4	TRBD2	NA	CATSGLAGGTQYF	TGTGCCACTTCAGGACTAGCGGGAGGGACCCAGTACTTC
TRBJ2-1	TRBV5-8	TRBD2	NA	CASSLLSTSGLSYNEQFF	TGTGCCAGCAGCTTGCTTAGCACTAGCGGCCTTTCCTACAATGAGCAGTTCTTC
TRBJ2-3	TRBV6-5	TRBD1	once	CASSTGVSTDTQYF	TGTGCCAGCAGTACAGGGGTGAGCACAGATACGCAGTATTTT
TRBJ2-1	TRBV5-8	NA	NA	CASVQGSDYNEQFF	TGTGCCAGCGTACAGGGTTCGGACTACAATGAGCAGTTCTTC